This T cell receptor beta chain was documented in a study of shared clonotypes between healthy human individuals. Generated by immunoSEQ multiplex PCR, the TCRdb table keeps only in-frame clones and is missing some. The table lists some 550,000 clones, 97% of them singletons. Germline-derived CDR1 and CDR2 are LNHDA and SQIVND (reference sequence). The CDR3 loop spans 15 amino acids. V was clipped by 3 bases and J by 0 bases, with 9 bases between them. The sample consisted of naive CD4+ T cells sorted from blood. Subset reported: CD45RA+ positively selected. This sequence originates from a woman in her twenties or thirties in good health. The V and J genes are TRBV19 and TRBJ1-3, with D unclear. CDR3 loop: CASSIMAVSGNTIYF. The CDR3 nucleotides read TGTGCCAGTAGTATTATGGCGGTCTCTGGAAACACCATATATTTT.